The 29 T cell receptor beta chains below all came from one sample that was sequenced in a study of post-analysis software for immune sequencing data. Regarding the study as a whole: Roughly 5 TRBV segments were significantly more frequent in patients than in controls. TRBV5-6, TRBV5-1 and TRBV20-1 were among these segments.

Their cognate antigens are unknown. Researchers reported that TCR beta cDNA libraries carried unique molecular identifiers. TCRdb re-derived calls from the PCR reads in MiXCR, one entry per CDR3 protein. The table records 380,000 or so distinct CDR3 sequences, less than 40% of them present only once. The sample was blood. These receptors were taken from a girl under 18 with multiple sclerosis.

This clonotype has a handful of counts. The V gene is TRBV7-9, the J gene TRBJ1-2; D might be TRBD1 (5 bases). The CDR3 runs 15 residues. Germline V lookup: CDR1 SEHNR, CDR2 FQNEAQ (reference sequence). The V and J ends lost 1 base and 4 bases respectively, with 13 bases between them. CDR3 loop: CASSLVSPGFYGYTF. CDR3 nucleotide sequence: TGTGCCAGCAGCTTAGTATCTCCAGGGTTCTATGGCTACACCTTC.

This clonotype has just a few counts. This chain uses TRBV7-6 with TRBJ2-3; 8 bases line up with TRBD2. With 1 base clipped from V and 2 bases from J, the junction kept 5 bases outside the gene matches. The CDR3 covers 16 residues. Germline V gene sequence: CDR1 SGHVS, CDR2 FNYEAQ. CDR3: CASSLGYSGDTDTQYF. Written as DNA, the CDR3 is TGTGCCAGCAGCTTAGGATATAGCGGGGACACAGATACGCAGTATTTT. The variable domain in full, completed from reference TRBV7-6 and TRBJ2-3, reads GAGVSQSPRYKVTKRGQDVALRCDPISGHVSLYWYRQALGQGPEFLTYFNYEAQQDKSGLPNDRFSAERPEGSISTLTIQRTEQRDSAMYRCASSLGYSGDTDTQYFGPGTRLTVL.

The V gene is TRBV7-6, the J gene TRBJ2-1; TRBD1 is a possible D gene (5 bases). This CDR3 has 15 residues. V lost 5 bases, J lost 10 bases, and 21 bases lay in between. Germline V gene sequence: CDR1 SGHVS, CDR2 FNYEAQ. The CDR3 region is CASSPGSTGTYEQFF. The CDR3 DNA follows: TGTGCCAGCAGCCCAGGGTCCACAGGTACCTACGAGCAGTTCTTC.

J is TRBJ1-2 and V is TRBV4-3; the D gene is possibly TRBD1 (5 bases). The V and J ends lost 0 bases and 10 bases respectively, with 18 bases between them. Germline CDR1 LGHNA, CDR2 YSLEER. This CDR3 is built from 15 residues. The CDR3 DNA reads as TGCGCCAGCAGCCAAGAAGTTGAGACAGTAGACGACTACACCTTC. Its protein product is CASSQEVETVDDYTF.

The J gene is TRBJ2-5, the V gene TRBV20-1; D could derive from TRBD1 or TRBD2 (5 bases each). V was cut by 0 bases and J by 1 base, with 15 bases left in between. Germline values: CDR1 DFQATT, CDR2 SNEGSKA (reference sequence). The CDR3 is 16 amino acids. The CDR3 DNA follows: TGCAGTGCTAGAGATCACCGGGACCTAGCCCAAGAGACCCAGTACTTC. Translated, it gives CSARDHRDLAQETQYF.

The V and J genes are TRBV20-1 and TRBJ1-2, with TRBD1 matching 9 bases. The CDR3 is made up of 14 amino acids. Germline values: CDR1 DFQATT, CDR2 SNEGSKA (reference sequence). Unmatched junction bases numbered 4, after V lost 4 bases and J lost 1 base. CDR3 DNA sequence: TGCAGTGCTATTAGACAGGGGGATAACTATGGCTACACCTTC. Protein sequence: CSAIRQGDNYGYTF.

This clonotype has more than one count but fewer than ten. The rearrangement joins TRBV7-3 to TRBJ1-6; D gene ambiguous. The germline gives CDR1 SGHTA, CDR2 FQGTGA. V was trimmed by 5 bases and J by 10 bases, leaving 12 bases between them. CDR3 length: 13 amino acids. The CDR3 DNA sequence: TGTGCCAGCAGCCATACCGGGATGTCACCCCTCCACTTT. Protein sequence: CASSHTGMSPLHF.

This clonotype was counted a few times. V is TRBV9 and J is TRBJ2-7; TRBD1 agrees at 10 bases. The CDR3 length is 14 residues. Germline trimming cut 3 bases from V and 6 bases from J; bases unmatched to any gene: 6. Germline lookup yields CDR1 SGDLS and CDR2 YYNGEE. CDR3 region: CASSASDRGGEQYF. CDR3 nucleotide sequence: TGTGCCAGCAGCGCCTCGGACAGGGGGGGCGAGCAGTACTTC.

There are a few counts of this clonotype. This chain links TRBV20-1 with TRBJ1-1, with D possibly TRBD1 on 6 matching bases. The CDR3 totals 12 residues. The V end was cut by 3 bases, the J end by 4 bases, with 9 bases between. The V gene's germline CDR1 is DFQATT and CDR2 SNEGSKA (reference sequence). The DNA for the CDR3 is TGCAGTGCTAGGGCAGGGGTCACTGAAGCTTTCTTT. It specifies CSARAGVTEAFF.

This clonotype was counted between two and nine times. This chain connects TRBV10-3 to TRBJ1-1; D remains unclear. The CDR3 length is 13 residues. V lost 3 bases to trimming and J lost 3 bases, with 8 bases between them. The germline V gene encodes CDR1 ENHRY and CDR2 SYGVKD. CDR3 sequence (DNA): TGTGCCATCAGTGAAGGTGGGTACACTGAAGCTTTCTTT. Amino acid sequence: CAISEGGYTEAFF.

Comment on this clonotype: One end of the junction fails to match germline, which may point to a read error. The genes are TRBV29-1 and TRBJ1-2; D gene unclear. Germline V gene data show CDR1 as SQVTM and CDR2 as ANQGSEA. The CDR3 totals 13 residues. The CDR3 is CSVDQRTAGGCTF. The CDR3 DNA reads TGCAGCGTTGACCAGAGAACAGCAGGTGGCTGCACCTTC.

The chain carries TRBV20-1 and TRBJ2-1, with TRBD1 identical over 7 bases. There are 18 residues in the CDR3. Germline V gives CDR1 DFQATT, CDR2 SNEGSKA (reference sequence). Trimming removed 5 bases from V and 4 bases from J; junction bases left unmatched: 20. CDR3 DNA: TGCAGTGCTCGTGGCCAGAAGGTCGGGACAGCCACTTACAATGAGCAGTTCTTC. Encoded protein: CSARGQKVGTATYNEQFF.

Concerning this clonotype itself: At one end, the junction sequence differs from germline, possibly due to a read error. The chain uses TRBV29-1 and TRBJ2-5; 8 bases are a match to TRBD2. The germline V gene encodes CDR1 SQVTM and CDR2 ANQGSEA. The CDR3 spans 15 residues. CDR3 loop: CSVESPGGGQGTQYF. CDR3 nucleotides: TGCAGCGTTGAATCCCCGGGGGGGGGGCAAGGGACCCAGTACTTC.

This clonotype was seen a few times. The rearrangement joins TRBV6-2 or TRBV6-3 to TRBJ2-3, with 10 bases lining up with TRBD2. Per germline, CDR1 MNHEY and CDR2 SVGEGT. The CDR3 runs to 13 residues. Unmatched junction bases numbered 4, after V lost 10 bases and J lost 3 bases. CDR3 residues: CATSGLATDTQYF. The CDR3, as DNA: TGTGCCACCTCGGGACTAGCGACAGATACGCAGTATTTT.

The rearrangement joins TRBV12-3 or TRBV12-4 to TRBJ1-1, with D perhaps TRBD1 (5 bases). Deletions cut 3 bases from V and 5 bases from J, with 13 bases between. There are 14 residues in the CDR3. The CDR3 nucleotides are TGTGCCAGCAGTTTTACCAGGGTAGATACTGAAGCTTTCTTT. It encodes CASSFTRVDTEAFF.

The rearrangement links TRBV7-2 to TRBJ1-2, with a possible D match to TRBD1 (5 bases). This CDR3 is 12 amino acids long. Trimming cost V 4 bases and J 5 bases, with 8 bases left between them. CDR1 SGHTA and CDR2 FQGNSA come from the germline V gene. The CDR3 coding sequence is TGTGCCAGCAGCTACCAGGGTTATGGCTACACCTTC. This sequence encodes CASSYQGYGYTF.

This clonotype was seen only a few times. A much larger clone lies one base from this, so it may be a read error. This sequence joins TRBV5-5 and TRBJ2-3, with unresolved D. The CDR3 runs to 12 residues. Per the germline V gene, CDR1 is SGHKS and CDR2 is YYEKEE (reference sequence). The CDR3 DNA reads as TGTGCCTGCAGCCAAGATACAGATACGCAGTATTTT. Translated: CACSQDTDTQYF.

This clonotype was recorded only once. At one boundary the junction diverges from the germline segment, which might be a read error. The chain combines TRBV12-3 or TRBV12-4 with TRBJ2-6; D perhaps matches TRBD1 (6 bases). The CDR3 contains 14 residues. The CDR3 reads CARSPYQGFDVLTF. In DNA form, the CDR3 reads TGTGCCCGCAGTCCATACCAGGGGTTCGACGTCCTGACTTTC.

Notes on this clonotype: One end of the junction varies from germline; a read error may be responsible. The CDR3 sequence is CASPPAANPETQYF. CDR3 nucleotide sequence: TGTGCCAGCCCACCAGCGGCTAATCCAGAGACCCAGTACTTC. The rearrangement uses TRBV18 and TRBJ2-5; maybe TRBD2 (5 bases). Germline CDR1 and CDR2: KGHSH and LQKENI. The CDR3 runs 14 residues.

This clonotype showed up just once. This chain joins TRBV20-1 and TRBJ2-1; the match to TRBD2 covers 11 bases. The V gene end was trimmed by 0 bases and the J gene end by 7 bases; junction bases not matched to a gene: 5. Germline lookup yields CDR1 DFQATT and CDR2 SNEGSKA (reference sequence). This CDR3 has 15 residues. The CDR3 coding sequence is TGCAGTGCTAGAGATAGTAGCGGGGGGGCGAATGAGCAGTTCTTC. Residues: CSARDSSGGANEQFF.

The chain employs TRBV7-9 and TRBJ2-2, with D maybe TRBD1 (5 bases). Germline V lookup: CDR1 SEHNR, CDR2 FQNEAQ (reference sequence). Trimming took 6 bases from V and 5 from J, leaving 10 bases between them. CDR3 length: 13 amino acids. CDR3 sequence reads: CASSPTATGELFF. CDR3 coding DNA: TGTGCCAGCAGTCCGACAGCGACCGGGGAGCTGTTTTTT.

The chain employs TRBV6-2 or TRBV6-3 and TRBJ2-1; the D gene is possibly TRBD2 (6 bases). Germline V lookup: CDR1 MNHEY, CDR2 SVGEGT. V lost 3 bases and J 2 bases, leaving 11 bases between the germline ends. The CDR3 has 15 amino acids. The CDR3 region has the DNA TGTGCCAGCAGTTATAGCCTAGCGACCTACAATGAGCAGTTCTTC. Translation: CASSYSLATYNEQFF.

The chain links TRBV19 to TRBJ1-2, with no clear D. Germline V gives CDR1 LNHDA, CDR2 SQIVND (reference sequence). V lost 5 bases and J lost 4, with 11 bases in between. CDR3 length equals 13 residues. Here the CDR3 DNA reads TGTGCCAGTAGTTTCCAGGAAAGCTATGGCTACACCTTC. This sequence encodes CASSFQESYGYTF. The full variable domain, with the rest looked up from reference TRBV19 and TRBJ1-2, is DGGITQSPKYLFRKEGQNVTLSCEQNLNHDAMYWYRQDPGQGLRLIYYSQIVNDFQKGDIAEGYSVSREKKESFPLTVTSAQKNPTAFYLCASSFQESYGYTFGSGTRLTVV.

The chain has TRBV12-3 or TRBV12-4 and TRBJ2-7; 7 nucleotides agree with TRBD1. V was pared by 5 bases and J by 2 bases, with 6 bases of the junction left unmatched. The CDR3 length is 14 residues. CDR3 nucleotide sequence: TGTGCCAGCAGTATAAGGGGACAGACCTACGAGCAGTACTTC. Protein: CASSIRGQTYEQYF.

The V and J genes are TRBV14 and TRBJ2-3, with D possibly matching TRBD1 (6 bases). The CDR3 totals 15 residues. V shed 1 base and J shed 8 bases, with 16 bases lying between them. Germline loops: CDR1 SGHDN, CDR2 FVKESK. The CDR3 nucleotides read TGTGCCAGCAGCCAAGTAACAGGGTCATTTGGTACGCAGTATTTT. Its protein is CASSQVTGSFGTQYF.

This clonotype was counted a few times. The chain links TRBV2 to TRBJ2-1; D perhaps matches TRBD1 (5 bases). V was clipped by 4 bases and J by 0 bases, with 13 bases between them. The CDR3 extends over 16 amino acids. Germline V lookup: CDR1 SNHLY, CDR2 FYNNEI. DNA of the CDR3: TGTGCCAGCAGTGCCAGGGTCCTGAGCTCCTACAATGAGCAGTTCTTC. Its protein product is CASSARVLSSYNEQFF.

Of note for this clonotype: At one end the junction does not follow the germline gene, possibly because of a read error. The chain couples TRBV12-3 or TRBV12-4 to TRBJ2-7; tentatively, D is TRBD1 (5 bases). This CDR3 has 14 amino acids. CDR3 protein: CASSRTQGSYEQYF. DNA for the CDR3: TGTGCCAGCAGTCGGACCCAGGGCTCCTATGAGCAGTACTTC.

The chain couples TRBV10-3 to TRBJ2-7, with 11 bases identical to TRBD1. Trimming at V came to 2 bases and at J to 7 bases, leaving 10 bases not matched to a gene. Germline V gives CDR1 ENHRY, CDR2 SYGVKD. CDR3 length: 16 amino acids. The CDR3 here is CAISEGPGQGVWEQYF. Here the CDR3 DNA reads TGTGCCATCAGTGAGGGGCCGGGACAGGGGGTATGGGAGCAGTACTTC.

In this sample, this clonotype turned up a few times. The V and J genes are TRBV20-1 and TRBJ1-2; possible D gene TRBD1, 5 bases. Looked up from germline, CDR1 is DFQATT and CDR2 is SNEGSKA (reference sequence). CDR3 length equals 15 residues. The V end was cut by 5 bases, the J end by 5 bases, with 21 bases between. CDR3 coding DNA: TGCAGTGCTCCGGCGGCAACAGCGGGGCTTTATGGCTACACCTTC. Translation: CSAPAATAGLYGYTF.